This T cell receptor (beta chain) was obtained from a study of T-cell reconstitution after alpha-beta-depleted transplantation in children. The CDR3 is 18 amino acids. V was shortened by 5 bases and J by 0 bases, with 21 bases between the two germline ends. Looked up from germline, CDR1 is SGHAT and CDR2 is FQNNGV. The library targeted TCRbeta and was prepared with unique molecular identifiers. A single record per CDR3 protein comes from TCRdb applying MiXCR to the PCR reads. The sample has 200,000 to 300,000 distinct CDR3 sequences; around 13% are singletons. This clonotype was recorded many times. The chain couples TRBV11-2 to TRBJ2-3; a possible D gene is TRBD2 (6 bases). Sequenced material: PBMCs from the stem cell graft donor, taken from the stem cell graft. The sequence was obtained from a human donor who donated a stem cell graft to a child with acute lymphoblastic leukemia. The CDR3 loop reads CASSELLQPGLSTDTQYF. The DNA for the CDR3 is TGTGCCAGCAGCGAGCTTCTTCAGCCGGGACTCAGCACAGATACGCAGTATTTT.